These 6 T cell receptor beta chains originate from one sample sequenced in a study of blood T cell repertoires in COVID-19. Method: immunoSEQ multiplex PCR; TCRdb's copy keeps in-frame clones and lacks some. The sample lists approximately 89,000 clones, around three quarters seen once, with about 19% in the top ten. Input material: peripheral blood. The origin of the receptors is a woman of 80 years or more with acute or convalescent COVID-19.

This rearrangement joins TRBV6-2 or TRBV6-3 to TRBJ2-7; possibly TRBD1 for D (5 bases). CDR3 length equals 14 residues. Germline assignment: CDR1 MNHEY and CDR2 SVGEGT. Deletions cut 4 bases from V and 4 bases from J, with 14 bases between. CDR3 bases: TGTGCCAGCAGTTCCCCCCCGACAGAATACGAGCAGTACTTC. It codes for CASSSPPTEYEQYF.

The rearrangement links TRBV27 to TRBJ2-7; D ambiguous. In germline, CDR1 is MNHEY, CDR2 SMNVEV (reference sequence). Trimming removed 8 bases at V and 0 bases at J, with 11 bases between. This CDR3 has 13 residues. The CDR3 DNA is TGTGCCAGCCGCGACACAAACTCCTACGAGCAGTACTTC. Translating it yields CASRDTNSYEQYF.

In nucleotides, the CDR3 is TGTGCCAGCAGCCGCCGACAGGGGATCACTGAAGCTTTCTTT. The encoded protein is CASSRRQGITEAFF. The chain recombines TRBV7-9 with TRBJ1-1; 8 bases agree with TRBD1. This CDR3 spans 14 amino acids. J gave up 4 bases and V 5 bases, and 6 bases lay outside the gene matches. CDR1 is SEHNR and CDR2 is FQNEAQ in the germline V gene (reference sequence).

This CDR3 is CASRDERAGGTQYF. The CDR3 DNA sequence: TGTGCCAGCCGGGATGAGCGGGCTGGCGGGACCCAGTACTTC. The chain is built from TRBV11-2 and TRBJ2-5, with D possibly matching TRBD2 (6 bases). CDR1 and CDR2 from the germline V gene are SGHAT and FQNNGV. The CDR3 loop spans 14 amino acids. The ends were cut back, 8 bases at V and 7 bases at J, with 20 bases in the middle.

This sequence joins TRBV11-3 and TRBJ2-3, with D maybe TRBD2 (6 bases). The CDR3 is 12 residues long. Germline CDR1 SGHNT, CDR2 YENEEA. V was trimmed by 5 bases and J by 8 bases, leaving 11 bases between them. The CDR3 region is CASSPAGGTQYF. DNA of the CDR3: TGTGCCAGCAGCCCGGCCGGGGGTACGCAGTATTTT. Complete variable domain (other parts from reference TRBV11-3 and TRBJ2-3): EAGVVQSPRYKIIEKKQPVAFWCNPISGHNTLYWYLQNLGQGPELLIRYENEEAVDDSQLPKDRFSAERLKGVDSTLKIQPAELGDSAVYLCASSPAGGTQYFGPGTRLTVL.

V and J are TRBV6-5 and TRBJ1-2; the D gene is possibly TRBD1 (6 bases). The V end lost 2 bases, the J end lost 1 base, and 11 bases lay between the germline ends. Germline lookup yields CDR1 MNHEY and CDR2 SVGAGI. The length of the CDR3 is 15 residues. Written as DNA, the CDR3 is TGTGCCAGCAGTTACCGGGACAAACATAACTATGGCTACACCTTC. It encodes CASSYRDKHNYGYTF.